Following are 5 T cell receptor beta chains from one sample sequenced in a study of T cell responses to AZD1222 COVID-19 vaccine. Here immunoSEQ multiplex PCR was the method, and the copy in TCRdb shows in-frame clones only, minus some. The repertoire holds around 120,000 clones, with approximately 83% as singletons. The sequencing here drew on peripheral blood, taken on day 0 of AZD1222 vaccination. The origin of the receptors is an adult in good health.

The chain is built from TRBV30 and TRBJ2-2, with a possible D match to TRBD2 (5 bases). Trimming stripped 0 bases from V and 7 bases from J, with 15 bases between. Germline V gives CDR1 GTSNPN, CDR2 SVGIG (reference sequence). This CDR3 comprises 15 residues. The CDR3 sequence: CAWSVDTSGVGELFF. The CDR3 DNA reads TGTGCCTGGAGTGTAGATACTAGTGGGGTCGGGGAGCTGTTTTTT.

This chain joins TRBV3-1 (or the pseudogene TRBV3-2) and TRBJ1-2, with 9 bases identical to TRBD1. The V gene's germline CDR1 is LGHDT and CDR2 YNNKEL (reference sequence). The CDR3 loop spans 14 amino acids. J lost 6 bases, V lost 4 bases, and 6 bases had no gene match. The CDR3 DNA sequence: TGTGCCAGCAGCCTACTGGACAGGGGTCATGGCTACACCTTC. Translation: CASSLLDRGHGYTF.

CDR3 residues: CASSFGFNYGYTF. For the CDR3, the DNA is TGTGCCAGCAGTTTCGGGTTTAACTATGGCTACACCTTC. The V and J genes are TRBV28 and TRBJ1-2; D uncertain. V was shortened by 3 bases and J by 1 base, with 6 bases between the two germline ends. The V gene's germline CDR1 is MDHEN and CDR2 SYDVKM. The CDR3 covers 13 residues.

CDR3 DNA: TGTGCTAGTGGTTCGCAGGGATCGGGGACTGAAGCTTTCTTT. Protein: CASGSQGSGTEAFF. The gene calls are TRBV12-5 and TRBJ1-1, with a tentative D call TRBD1 (5 bases). Between the trimmed V and J ends, which lost 4 bases and 5 bases, there was a span of 14 bases. Per the germline V gene, CDR1 is LGHNT and CDR2 is FRNRAP. This CDR3 has 14 residues.

This chain links TRBV20-1 with TRBJ2-5; 8 positions match TRBD2. This CDR3 is 16 amino acids long. The V gene end was trimmed by 3 bases and the J gene end by 4 bases; junction bases not matched to a gene: 13. Germline V gene sequence: CDR1 DFQATT, CDR2 SNEGSKA (reference sequence). The CDR3 nucleotides read TGCAGTGCTAGTGACACGGGAGGGCCCTCGGGAGAGACCCAGTACTTC. This sequence encodes CSASDTGGPSGETQYF.